This is a list of T cell receptor beta chains from one sample in a study of T cell responses to AZD1222 COVID-19 vaccine. Measured with immunoSEQ multiplex PCR; TCRdb has only the in-frame clones, and not every one. The sample's table shows about 140,000 clones. The specimen sequenced was peripheral blood. All receptors come from an adult in good health. CDR3s include the opening cysteine and the closing phenylalanine or tryptophan. D genes are given only for firm matches.

j_gene	v_gene	d_gene	CDR3aa	CDR3nt
TRBJ2-1	TRBV19	.	CASTNPRRGAGNEQFF	TGTGCCAGTACCAACCCGAGACGGGGCGCAGGCAATGAGCAGTTCTTC
TRBJ1-5	TRBV19	.	CASSMFWGQNQPQHF	TGTGCCAGTAGTATGTTTTGGGGGCAGAATCAGCCCCAGCATTTT
TRBJ1-4	TRBV15	.	CATSRDYNEKLFF	TGTGCCACCAGCAGAGACTATAATGAAAAACTGTTTTTT
TRBJ2-1	TRBV2	.	CASSATGYEQFF	TGTGCCAGCAGCGCGACAGGCTATGAGCAGTTCTTC
TRBJ2-1	TRBV9	.	CASSVGALANNEQFF	TGTGCCAGCAGCGTAGGGGCATTGGCGAACAATGAGCAGTTCTTC
TRBJ2-2	TRBV4-3	TRBD2	CASSQTLAGGPDFSNTGELFF	TGCGCCAGCAGCCAAACCCTAGCGGGGGGGCCGGATTTTTCGAACACCGGGGAGCTGTTTTTT
TRBJ2-7	TRBV3-1/TRBV3-2	TRBD2	CASSQTTSGGYEQYF	TGTGCCAGCAGCCAAACGACTAGCGGGGGCTACGAGCAGTACTTC
TRBJ2-1	TRBV7-2	.	CASTSRGIYNEQFF	TGTGCCAGCACCTCCCGGGGCATCTACAATGAGCAGTTCTTC
TRBJ1-6	TRBV7-2	TRBD1	CASSPGTGRNSPLHF	TGTGCCAGCAGCCCAGGGACAGGGCGCAATTCACCCCTCCACTTT
TRBJ1-2	TRBV11-3	.	CASSPGGSLNYGYTF	TGTGCCAGCAGCCCCGGGGGGAGCCTTAACTATGGCTACACCTTC
TRBJ1-2	TRBV2	TRBD1	CASSAGTAYGYTF	TGTGCCAGCAGCGCCGGGACAGCCTATGGCTACACCTTC
TRBJ1-2	TRBV6-5	.	CASSYAAVGYGYTF	TGTGCCAGCAGTTACGCCGCTGTGGGGTATGGCTACACCTTC
TRBJ1-2	TRBV24-1	.	CATSPAGAANYGYTF	TGTGCCACCAGTCCGGCAGGTGCTGCTAACTATGGCTACACCTTC
TRBJ1-5	TRBV2	TRBD1	CASRDTGGNQPQHF	TGTGCCAGCAGGGATACAGGGGGCAATCAGCCCCAGCATTTT
TRBJ1-6	TRBV6-5	.	CASRGPANSPLHF	TGTGCCAGCAGGGGTCCTGCCAATTCACCCCTCCACTTT
TRBJ2-5	TRBV6-6	TRBD1	CASSLTGTGGRETQYF	TGTGCCAGCAGTCTAACCGGGACAGGGGGCAGAGAGACCCAGTACTTC
TRBJ1-3	TRBV11-2	.	CASSPPSGNTIYF	TGTGCCAGCAGCCCCCCGTCGGGAAACACCATATATTTT
TRBJ2-1	TRBV6-5	.	CASTPELALSKFF	TGTGCCAGCACCCCGGAGTTAGCCTTATCGAAGTTCTTC
TRBJ2-3	TRBV7-2	.	CASSLGPGGTDTQYF	TGTGCCAGCAGCTTAGGACCTGGCGGCACAGATACGCAGTATTTT
TRBJ1-1	TRBV27	.	CASSFGFSLNTEAFF	TGTGCCAGCAGTTTTGGCTTCAGCCTGAACACTGAAGCTTTCTTT
TRBJ2-5	TRBV6-5	TRBD1	CASSRRQGFVETQYF	TGTGCCAGCAGCCGGCGACAGGGGTTTGTAGAGACCCAGTACTTC
TRBJ2-1	TRBV5-1	.	CASSFGTRSYNEQFF	TGCGCCAGCAGCTTCGGGACTCGTTCCTACAATGAGCAGTTCTTC
TRBJ1-2	TRBV18	.	CASSPSGILDGYTF	TGTGCCAGCTCCCCTTCGGGTATACTAGATGGCTACACCTTC
TRBJ1-5	TRBV7-2	TRBD1	CASSSGGASNQPQHF	TGTGCCAGCAGCTCAGGGGGCGCGAGCAATCAGCCCCAGCATTTT
TRBJ2-7	TRBV7-2	TRBD1	CASSPRAGTALIYEQYF	TGTGCCAGCAGCCCAAGGGCTGGGACAGCTTTGATTTACGAGCAGTACTTC
TRBJ2-5	TRBV6-2/TRBV6-3	.	CASSDRTVFQETQYF	TGTGCCAGCAGTGACAGGACGGTATTTCAAGAGACCCAGTACTTC
TRBJ2-5	TRBV19	TRBD2	CASRSSGGGEETQYF	TGTGCCAGTAGATCTTCGGGGGGGGGCGAAGAGACCCAGTACTTC
TRBJ2-3	TRBV13	TRBD2	CASSLSGRGGPTDTQYF	TGTGCCAGCAGCTTAAGTGGGCGGGGGGGCCCCACAGATACGCAGTATTTT
TRBJ1-1	TRBV19	.	CASSTIPGPPNTEAFF	TGTGCCAGTAGTACAATACCCGGGCCCCCTAACACTGAAGCTTTCTTT
TRBJ1-2	TRBV30	.	CAWNPAGNYGYTF	TGTGCCTGGAACCCGGCCGGGAACTATGGCTACACCTTC
TRBJ2-7	TRBV7-9	.	CASSLPRDTYEQYF	TGTGCCAGCAGCCTCCCCAGGGACACCTACGAGCAGTACTTC
TRBJ1-1	TRBV19	.	CASSSRGDEAFF	TGTGCCAGTAGCTCCCGGGGGGATGAAGCTTTCTTT
TRBJ1-1	TRBV4-1	.	CASSQEALGALGSTEAFF	TGCGCCAGCAGCCAAGAGGCCCTGGGGGCTCTTGGTAGCACTGAAGCTTTCTTT
TRBJ2-3	TRBV9	TRBD2	CASSATSGGTDTQYF	TGTGCCAGCAGCGCGACTAGCGGGGGCACAGATACGCAGTATTTT
TRBJ2-1	TRBV19	TRBD2	CASSHLVGGVPREQFF	TGTGCCAGTAGTCATCTCGTTGGGGGGGTCCCGCGTGAGCAGTTCTTC
TRBJ2-1	TRBV5-1	.	CASSLGSAGAGNEQFF	TGCGCCAGCAGCTTGGGGTCGGCGGGGGCAGGGAATGAGCAGTTCTTC
TRBJ1-5	TRBV2	.	CASSEWDMAQHF	TGTGCCAGCAGCGAATGGGACATGGCCCAGCATTTT
TRBJ1-1	TRBV7-3	.	CASSLTVVSASNTEAFF	TGTGCCAGCAGCTTAACGGTCGTGTCAGCATCGAACACTGAAGCTTTCTTT
TRBJ2-7	TRBV6-5	TRBD1	CASSRAGTGGGEQYF	TGTGCCAGCAGTCGCGCCGGGACAGGCGGTGGAGAGCAGTACTTC
TRBJ2-3	TRBV4-1	.	CASSQRLGRGTTDTQYF	TGCGCCAGCAGCCAGAGACTAGGAAGGGGTACCACAGATACGCAGTATTTT
TRBJ2-1	TRBV12-5	TRBD2	CGSLNGTSVSSYNEQFF	TGTGGGTCCCTCAACGGGACTAGCGTGAGCTCCTACAATGAGCAGTTCTTC
TRBJ2-7	TRBV19	.	CASSPGRGSYEQYF	TGTGCCAGTAGCCCCGGGAGAGGGTCCTACGAGCAGTACTTC
TRBJ2-2	TRBV19	.	CASISGGPNTGELFF	TGTGCCAGTATCTCGGGGGGCCCGAACACCGGGGAGCTGTTTTTT
TRBJ1-6	TRBV18	.	CASSLDNRGNSPLHF	TGTGCCAGCTCACTCGACAACCGGGGGAATTCACCCCTCCACTTT
TRBJ2-7	TRBV2	TRBD1	CASSRTGATYYEQYF	TGTGCCAGCAGTAGGACAGGGGCTACCTACTACGAGCAGTACTTC
TRBJ2-1	TRBV6-1	.	CASSEWLANEQFF	TGTGCCAGCAGTGAATGGCTGGCCAATGAGCAGTTCTTC
TRBJ1-2	TRBV19	TRBD1	CASSITGTGIHGYTF	TGTGCCAGTAGTATCACGGGGACAGGGATACATGGCTACACCTTC
TRBJ1-5	TRBV19	TRBD1	CASSPQGPQPQHF	TGTGCCAGTAGCCCACAGGGGCCACAGCCCCAGCATTTT
TRBJ1-1	TRBV5-6	.	CASSLVTYTEAFF	TGTGCCAGCAGCTTGGTTACATACACTGAAGCTTTCTTT
TRBJ2-3	TRBV27	TRBD1	CASSFIKPGQGRDTQYF	TGTGCCAGCAGTTTTATCAAACCGGGACAGGGGCGGGATACGCAGTATTTT
TRBJ1-4	TRBV28	TRBD1	CASSSPGGGNEKLFF	TGTGCCAGCAGCTCGCCAGGGGGCGGGAATGAAAAACTGTTTTTT
TRBJ2-3	TRBV19	.	CASSLRGGSTDTQYF	TGTGCCAGTAGCCTTCGAGGGGGGAGCACAGATACGCAGTATTTT
TRBJ1-2	TRBV3-1/TRBV3-2	.	CASSQWGAGGYTF	TGTGCCAGCAGCCAATGGGGGGCAGGGGGCTACACCTTC
TRBJ2-7	TRBV3-1/TRBV3-2	TRBD2	CASSQDLSLAGHEQYF	TGTGCCAGCAGCCAAGATCTTAGCCTAGCGGGCCACGAGCAGTACTTC
TRBJ1-2	TRBV5-5	TRBD1	CASSLAGQGSGYTF	TGTGCCAGCAGCTTGGCAGGACAGGGAAGTGGCTACACCTTC
TRBJ1-2	TRBV5-1	TRBD1	CASSSQGATNLGGSNYGYTF	TGCGCCAGCAGCTCACAGGGGGCGACAAACCTAGGAGGGTCTAACTATGGCTACACCTTC
TRBJ1-1	TRBV18	.	CASSPSRGNTEAFF	TGTGCCAGCTCACCAAGCCGGGGGAACACTGAAGCTTTCTTT